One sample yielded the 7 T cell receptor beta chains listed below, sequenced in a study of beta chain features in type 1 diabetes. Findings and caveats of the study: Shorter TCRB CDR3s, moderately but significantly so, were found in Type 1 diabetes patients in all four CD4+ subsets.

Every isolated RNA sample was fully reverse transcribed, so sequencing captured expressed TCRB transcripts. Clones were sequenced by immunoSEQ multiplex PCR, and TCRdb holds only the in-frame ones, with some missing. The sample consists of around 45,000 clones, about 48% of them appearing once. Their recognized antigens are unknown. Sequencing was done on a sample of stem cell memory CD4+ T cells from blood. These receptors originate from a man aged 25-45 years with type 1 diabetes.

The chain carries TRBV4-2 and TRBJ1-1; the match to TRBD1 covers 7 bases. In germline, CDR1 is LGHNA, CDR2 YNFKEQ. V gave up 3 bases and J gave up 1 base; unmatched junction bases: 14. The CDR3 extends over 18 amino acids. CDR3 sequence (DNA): TGTGCCAGCAGCCATCTTTGGAGGGGGCGTCAGAGGAACACTGAAGCTTTCTTT. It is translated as CASSHLWRGRQRNTEAFF.

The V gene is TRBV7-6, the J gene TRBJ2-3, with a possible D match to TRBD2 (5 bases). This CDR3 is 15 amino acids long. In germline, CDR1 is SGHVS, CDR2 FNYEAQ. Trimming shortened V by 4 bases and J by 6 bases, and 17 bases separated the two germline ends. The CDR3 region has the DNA TGTGCCAGCAGCTCTAGCCCGGGAATTTGGGATACGCAGTATTTT. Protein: CASSSSPGIWDTQYF.

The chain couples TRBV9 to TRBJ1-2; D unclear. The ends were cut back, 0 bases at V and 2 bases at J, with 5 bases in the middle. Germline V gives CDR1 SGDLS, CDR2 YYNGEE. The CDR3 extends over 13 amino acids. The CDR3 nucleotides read TGTGCCAGCAGCGTAGTGGAGAACTATGGCTACACCTTC. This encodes CASSVVENYGYTF.

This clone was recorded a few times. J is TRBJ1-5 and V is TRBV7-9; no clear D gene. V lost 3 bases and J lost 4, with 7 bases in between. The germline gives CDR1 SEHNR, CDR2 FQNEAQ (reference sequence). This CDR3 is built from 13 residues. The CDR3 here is CASSFTGNQPQHF. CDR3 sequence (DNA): TGTGCCAGCAGCTTTACGGGGAATCAGCCCCAGCATTTT.

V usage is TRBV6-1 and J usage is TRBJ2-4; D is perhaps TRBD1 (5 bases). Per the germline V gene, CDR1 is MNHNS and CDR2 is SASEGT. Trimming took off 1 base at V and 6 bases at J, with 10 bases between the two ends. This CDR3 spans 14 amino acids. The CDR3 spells CASSEGAGINIQYF. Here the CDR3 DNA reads TGTGCCAGCAGTGAAGGGGCAGGGATAAACATTCAGTACTTC.

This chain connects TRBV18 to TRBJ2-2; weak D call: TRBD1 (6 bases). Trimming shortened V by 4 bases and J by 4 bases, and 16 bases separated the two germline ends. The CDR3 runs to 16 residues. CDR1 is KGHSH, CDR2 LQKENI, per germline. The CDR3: CASSLNRVSGTGELFF. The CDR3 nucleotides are TGTGCCAGCTCACTGAACAGGGTCTCGGGCACCGGGGAGCTGTTTTTT.

The CDR3 here is CASNRQDATNEKLFF. The CDR3 DNA reads as TGTGCCAGCAATAGACAGGATGCAACTAATGAAAAACTGTTTTTT. The chain couples TRBV6-1 to TRBJ1-4, with D maybe TRBD1 (6 bases). V lost 7 bases and J 0 bases, leaving 12 bases between the germline ends. CDR1 and CDR2 (germline): MNHNS, SASEGT. The CDR3 spans 15 residues.